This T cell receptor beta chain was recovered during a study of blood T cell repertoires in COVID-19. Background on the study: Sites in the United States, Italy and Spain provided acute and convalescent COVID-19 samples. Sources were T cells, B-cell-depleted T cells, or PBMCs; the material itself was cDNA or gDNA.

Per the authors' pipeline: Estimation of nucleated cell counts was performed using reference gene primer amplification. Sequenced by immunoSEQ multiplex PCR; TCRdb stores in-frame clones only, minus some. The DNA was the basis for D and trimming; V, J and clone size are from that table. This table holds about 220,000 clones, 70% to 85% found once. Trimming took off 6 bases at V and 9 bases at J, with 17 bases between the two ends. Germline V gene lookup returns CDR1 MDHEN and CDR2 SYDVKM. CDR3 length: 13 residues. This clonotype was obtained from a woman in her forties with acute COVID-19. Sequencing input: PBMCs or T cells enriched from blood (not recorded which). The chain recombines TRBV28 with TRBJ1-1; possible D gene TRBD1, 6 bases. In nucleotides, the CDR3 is TGTGCCAGCAGCCTCAAACAGGGTCCGCAAGCTTTCTTT. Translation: CASSLKQGPQAFF.